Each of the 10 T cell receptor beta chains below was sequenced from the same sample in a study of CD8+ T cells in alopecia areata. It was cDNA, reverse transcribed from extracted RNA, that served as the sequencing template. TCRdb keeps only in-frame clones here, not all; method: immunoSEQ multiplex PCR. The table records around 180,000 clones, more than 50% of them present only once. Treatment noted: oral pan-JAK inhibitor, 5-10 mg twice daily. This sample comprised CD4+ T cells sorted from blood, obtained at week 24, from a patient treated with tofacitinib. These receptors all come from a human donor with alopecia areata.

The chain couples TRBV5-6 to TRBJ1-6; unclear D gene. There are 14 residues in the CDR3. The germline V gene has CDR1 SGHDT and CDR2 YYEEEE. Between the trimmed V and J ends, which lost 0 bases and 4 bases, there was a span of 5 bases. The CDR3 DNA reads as TGTGCCAGCAGCTTGGTAGGGTATAATTCACCCCTCCACTTT. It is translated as CASSLVGYNSPLHF.

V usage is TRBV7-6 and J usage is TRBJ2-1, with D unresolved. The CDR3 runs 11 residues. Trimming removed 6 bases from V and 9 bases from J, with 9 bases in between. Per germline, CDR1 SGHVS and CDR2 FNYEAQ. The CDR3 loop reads CASSLSAEQFF. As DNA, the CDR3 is TGTGCCAGCAGTTTGTCGGCTGAGCAGTTCTTC.

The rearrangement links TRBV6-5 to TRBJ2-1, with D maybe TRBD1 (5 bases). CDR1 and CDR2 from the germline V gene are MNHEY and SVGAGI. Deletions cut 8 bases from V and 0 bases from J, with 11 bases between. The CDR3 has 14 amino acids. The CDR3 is CASLGHGSYNEQFF. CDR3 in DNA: TGTGCCAGCCTCGGACACGGCTCCTACAATGAGCAGTTCTTC.

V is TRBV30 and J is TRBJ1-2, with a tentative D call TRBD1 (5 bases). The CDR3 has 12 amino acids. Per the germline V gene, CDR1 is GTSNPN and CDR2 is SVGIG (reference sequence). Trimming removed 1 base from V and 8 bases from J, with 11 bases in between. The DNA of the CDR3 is TGTGCCTGGAGTGGGGCAGGGAAGGGCTACACCTTC. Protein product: CAWSGAGKGYTF.

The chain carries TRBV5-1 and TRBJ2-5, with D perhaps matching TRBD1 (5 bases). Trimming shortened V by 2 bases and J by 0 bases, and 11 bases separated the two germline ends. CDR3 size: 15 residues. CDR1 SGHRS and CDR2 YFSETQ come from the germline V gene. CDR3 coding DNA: TGCGCCAGCAGCTTAGAAAACAGGTACCAAGAGACCCAGTACTTC. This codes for CASSLENRYQETQYF.

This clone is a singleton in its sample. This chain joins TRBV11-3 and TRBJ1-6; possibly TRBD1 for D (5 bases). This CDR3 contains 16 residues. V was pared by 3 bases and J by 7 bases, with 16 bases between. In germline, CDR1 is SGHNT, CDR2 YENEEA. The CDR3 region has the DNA TGTGCCAGCAGCTTGGTTTTAGGGGCGGAGAATTCACCCCTCCACTTT. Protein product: CASSLVLGAENSPLHF.

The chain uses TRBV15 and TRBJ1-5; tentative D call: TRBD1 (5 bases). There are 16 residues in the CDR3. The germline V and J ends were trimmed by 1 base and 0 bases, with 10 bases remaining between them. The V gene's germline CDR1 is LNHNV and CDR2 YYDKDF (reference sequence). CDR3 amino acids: CATSRGGGNSNQPQHF. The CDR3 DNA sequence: TGTGCCACCAGCAGAGGCGGGGGAAATAGCAATCAGCCCCAGCATTTT.

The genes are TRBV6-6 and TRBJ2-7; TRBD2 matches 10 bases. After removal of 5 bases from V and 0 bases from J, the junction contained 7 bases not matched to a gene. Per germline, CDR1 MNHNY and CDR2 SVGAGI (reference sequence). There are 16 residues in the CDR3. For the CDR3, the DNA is TGTGCCAGCAGTCCCCGTCTAGCGGGGGTCTCCTACGAGCAGTACTTC. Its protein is CASSPRLAGVSYEQYF.

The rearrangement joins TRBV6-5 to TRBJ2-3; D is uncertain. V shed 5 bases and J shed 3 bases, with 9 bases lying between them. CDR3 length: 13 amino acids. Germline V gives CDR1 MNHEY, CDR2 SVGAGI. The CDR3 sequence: CASSPPTTDTQYF. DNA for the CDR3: TGTGCCAGCAGTCCTCCCACTACAGATACGCAGTATTTT.

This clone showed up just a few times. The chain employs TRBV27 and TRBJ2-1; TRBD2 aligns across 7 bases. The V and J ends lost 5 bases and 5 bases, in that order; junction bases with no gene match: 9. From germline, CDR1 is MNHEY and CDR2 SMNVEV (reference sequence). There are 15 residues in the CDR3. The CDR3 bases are TGTGCCAGCAGTAGGCCTGGGGGACTACACAATGAGCAGTTCTTC. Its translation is CASSRPGGLHNEQFF.